Listed here is a single TCR beta chain. As yet, its antigen is unknown. The same CDR3 is also encoded by other DNA sequences in this sample. These data are taken from a study of shared clonotypes between healthy human individuals. For the study at large: There were three CD4 naive, three CD4 memory, two CD8 naive and one CD8 memory plates per donor. The study's findings and limits: When naive CD4 clonotypes were compared across several donors, around 5% were shared.

Deep-level settings were used for running the assay. Replicate PCRs run on sorted subsets employed about 220 ng DNA, roughly 30,000 T cell genomes. Profiling relied on immunoSEQ multiplex PCR, and the TCRdb table lists in-frame clones only, not all of them. The profile shows millions of clones, 95% of them singletons. The sample was naive CD4+ T cells sorted from blood. The subset denotes: CD45RA+ positively selected. This TCR was sampled from a man aged 18 to 30 in good health.

The CDR3 bases are TGTGCCAGCAGTCTTACAGGGTCGGAGACCCAGTACTTC. Translation gives CASSLTGSETQYF. The rearrangement uses TRBV28 and TRBJ2-5; D possibly corresponds to TRBD1 (6 bases). Trimming stripped 5 bases from V and 5 bases from J, with 12 bases between. CDR3 length: 13 amino acids. Germline V gene data show CDR1 as MDHEN and CDR2 as SYDVKM.